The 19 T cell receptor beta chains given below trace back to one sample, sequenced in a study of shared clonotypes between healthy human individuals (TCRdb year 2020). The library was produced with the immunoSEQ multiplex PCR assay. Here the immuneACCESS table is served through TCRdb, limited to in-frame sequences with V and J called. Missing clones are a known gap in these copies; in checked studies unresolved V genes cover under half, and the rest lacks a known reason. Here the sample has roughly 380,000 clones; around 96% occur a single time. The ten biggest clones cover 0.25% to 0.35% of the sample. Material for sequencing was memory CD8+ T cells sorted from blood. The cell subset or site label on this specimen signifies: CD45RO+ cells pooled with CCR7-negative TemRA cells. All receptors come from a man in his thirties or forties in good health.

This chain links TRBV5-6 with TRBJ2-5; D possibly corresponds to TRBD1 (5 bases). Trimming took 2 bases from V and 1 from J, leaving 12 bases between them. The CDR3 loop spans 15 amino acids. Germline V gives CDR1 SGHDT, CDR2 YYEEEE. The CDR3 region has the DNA TGTGCCAGCAGCTTTCAGGGCCCCTCCCAAGAGACCCAGTACTTC. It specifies CASSFQGPSQETQYF.

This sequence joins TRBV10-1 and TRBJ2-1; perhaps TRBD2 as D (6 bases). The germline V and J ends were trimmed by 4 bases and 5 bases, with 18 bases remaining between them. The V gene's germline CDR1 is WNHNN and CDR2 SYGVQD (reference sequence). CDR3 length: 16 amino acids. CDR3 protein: CASSGGGSRGHNEQFF. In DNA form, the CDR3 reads TGCGCCAGCAGTGGGGGAGGTTCAAGGGGTCACAATGAGCAGTTCTTC.

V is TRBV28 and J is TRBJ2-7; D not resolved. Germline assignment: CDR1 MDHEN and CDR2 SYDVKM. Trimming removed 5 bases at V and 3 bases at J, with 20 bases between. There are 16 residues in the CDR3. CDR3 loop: CASSPLLLSGDYEQYF. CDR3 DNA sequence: TGTGCCAGCAGTCCACTGCTGCTGTCTGGGGACTACGAGCAGTACTTC.

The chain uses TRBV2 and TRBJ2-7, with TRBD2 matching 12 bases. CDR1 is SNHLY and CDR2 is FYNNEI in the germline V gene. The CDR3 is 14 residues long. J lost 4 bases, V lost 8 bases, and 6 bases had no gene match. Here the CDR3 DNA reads TGTGCCAGCTCCGGGACTAGCGGGTTGTACGAGCAGTACTTC. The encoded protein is CASSGTSGLYEQYF.

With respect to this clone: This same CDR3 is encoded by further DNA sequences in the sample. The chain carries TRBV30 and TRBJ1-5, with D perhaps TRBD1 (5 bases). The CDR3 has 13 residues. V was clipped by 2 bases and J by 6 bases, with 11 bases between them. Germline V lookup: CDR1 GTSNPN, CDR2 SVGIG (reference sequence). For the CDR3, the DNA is TGTGCCTGGAGTACGGGGGGAGGTCAGCCCCAGCATTTT. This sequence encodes CAWSTGGGQPQHF.

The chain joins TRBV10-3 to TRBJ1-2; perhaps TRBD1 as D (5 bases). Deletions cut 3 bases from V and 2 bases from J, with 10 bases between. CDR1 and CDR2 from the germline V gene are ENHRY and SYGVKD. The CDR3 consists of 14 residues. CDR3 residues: CAISDGGRNYGYTF. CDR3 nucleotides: TGTGCCATCAGTGACGGGGGAAGGAACTATGGCTACACCTTC.

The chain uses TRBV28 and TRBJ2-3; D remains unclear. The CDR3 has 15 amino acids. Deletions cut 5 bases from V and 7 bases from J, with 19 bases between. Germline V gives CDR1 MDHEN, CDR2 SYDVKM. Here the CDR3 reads CASSVGGPQANTQYF. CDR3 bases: TGTGCCAGCAGTGTTGGCGGACCGCAGGCTAATACGCAGTATTTT.

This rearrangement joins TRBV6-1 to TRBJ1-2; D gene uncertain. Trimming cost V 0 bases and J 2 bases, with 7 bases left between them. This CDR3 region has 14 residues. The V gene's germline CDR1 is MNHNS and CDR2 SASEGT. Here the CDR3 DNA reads TGTGCCAGCAGTGAAGCATTGGGAAACTATGGCTACACCTTC. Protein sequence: CASSEALGNYGYTF.

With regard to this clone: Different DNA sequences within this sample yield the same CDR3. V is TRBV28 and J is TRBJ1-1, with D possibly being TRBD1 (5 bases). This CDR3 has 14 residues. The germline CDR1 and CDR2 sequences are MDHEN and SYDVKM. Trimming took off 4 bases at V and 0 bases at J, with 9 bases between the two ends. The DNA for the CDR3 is TGTGCCAGCAGTTCCGGGACGGTGAACACTGAAGCTTTCTTT. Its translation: CASSSGTVNTEAFF.

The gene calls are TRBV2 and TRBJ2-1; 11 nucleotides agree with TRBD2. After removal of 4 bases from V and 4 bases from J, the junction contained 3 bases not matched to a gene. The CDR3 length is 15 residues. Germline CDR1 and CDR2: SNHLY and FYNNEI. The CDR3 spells CASSGGLAAYNEQFF. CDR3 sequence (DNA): TGTGCCAGCAGTGGGGGACTAGCGGCTTACAATGAGCAGTTCTTC.

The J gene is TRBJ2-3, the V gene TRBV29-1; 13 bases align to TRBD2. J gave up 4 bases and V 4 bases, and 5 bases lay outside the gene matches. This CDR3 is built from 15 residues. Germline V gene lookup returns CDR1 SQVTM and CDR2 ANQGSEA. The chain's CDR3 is CSVALAGGPSDTQYF. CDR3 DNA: TGCAGCGTTGCACTAGCGGGAGGGCCCTCAGATACGCAGTATTTT.

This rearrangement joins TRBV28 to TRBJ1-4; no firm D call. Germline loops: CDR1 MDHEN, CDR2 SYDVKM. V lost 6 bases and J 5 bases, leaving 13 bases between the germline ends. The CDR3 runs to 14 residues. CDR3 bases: TGTGCCAGCAGAAGAGGGTCATGGAATGAAAAACTGTTTTTT. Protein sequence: CASRRGSWNEKLFF.

CDR3 in amino acids: CASSTRLAGGTKNIQYF. The CDR3 bases are TGCGCCAGCAGCACCCGACTAGCGGGAGGAACCAAAAACATTCAGTACTTC. The chain joins TRBV5-1 to TRBJ2-4, with 13 bases matching TRBD2. The trim removed 4 bases at V and 2 bases at J, leaving 6 bases unmatched. This CDR3 is 17 amino acids long. The germline CDR1 and CDR2 sequences are SGHRS and YFSETQ. Based on the CDR3 plus reference TRBV5-1 and TRBJ2-4, the full variable domain is KAGVTQTPRYLIKTRGQQVTLSCSPISGHRSVSWYQQTPGQGLQFLFEYFSETQRNKGNFPGRFSGRQFSNSRSEMNVSTLELGDSALYLCASSTRLAGGTKNIQYFGAGTRLSVL.

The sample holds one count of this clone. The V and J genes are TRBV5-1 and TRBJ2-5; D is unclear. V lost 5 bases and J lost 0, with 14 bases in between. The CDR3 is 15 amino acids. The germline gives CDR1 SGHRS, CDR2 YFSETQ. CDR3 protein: CASRKYSVYQETQYF. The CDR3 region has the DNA TGCGCCAGCAGGAAGTATTCGGTGTACCAAGAGACCCAGTACTTC. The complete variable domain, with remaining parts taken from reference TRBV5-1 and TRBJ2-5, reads KAGVTQTPRYLIKTRGQQVTLSCSPISGHRSVSWYQQTPGQGLQFLFEYFSETQRNKGNFPGRFSGRQFSNSRSEMNVSTLELGDSALYLCASRKYSVYQETQYFGPGTRLLVL.

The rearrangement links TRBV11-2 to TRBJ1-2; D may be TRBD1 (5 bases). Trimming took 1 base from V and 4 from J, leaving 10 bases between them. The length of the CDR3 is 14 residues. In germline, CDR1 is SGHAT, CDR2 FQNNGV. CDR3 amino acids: CASSLVEGIYGYTF. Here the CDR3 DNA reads TGTGCCAGCAGCTTAGTGGAGGGGATCTATGGCTACACCTTC.

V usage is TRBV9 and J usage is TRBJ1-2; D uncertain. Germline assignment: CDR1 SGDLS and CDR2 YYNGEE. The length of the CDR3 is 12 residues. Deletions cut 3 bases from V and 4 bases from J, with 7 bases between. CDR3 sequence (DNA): TGTGCCAGCAGCGCGGACGGCTATGGCTACACCTTC. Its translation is CASSADGYGYTF. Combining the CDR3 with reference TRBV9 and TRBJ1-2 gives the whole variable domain DSGVTQTPKHLITATGQRVTLRCSPRSGDLSVYWYQQSLDQGLQFLIQYYNGEERAKGNILERFSAQQFPDLHSELNLSSLELGDSALYFCASSADGYGYTFGSGTRLTVV.

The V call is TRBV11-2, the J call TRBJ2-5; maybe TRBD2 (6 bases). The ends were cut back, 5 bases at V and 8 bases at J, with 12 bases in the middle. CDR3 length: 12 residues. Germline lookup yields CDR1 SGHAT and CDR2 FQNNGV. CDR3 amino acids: CASSRDSVTQYF. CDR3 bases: TGTGCCAGCAGCAGGGACTCCGTTACCCAGTACTTC.

CDR3 in amino acids: CASSLGRPQETQYF. Here the CDR3 DNA reads TGCGCCAGCAGCTTGGGGCGGCCCCAAGAGACCCAGTACTTC. This chain uses TRBV5-1 with TRBJ2-5; D gene ambiguous. V was clipped by 0 bases and J by 1 base, with 7 bases between them. The CDR3 loop spans 14 amino acids. The germline gives CDR1 SGHRS, CDR2 YFSETQ. Based on the CDR3 plus reference TRBV5-1 and TRBJ2-5, the full variable domain is KAGVTQTPRYLIKTRGQQVTLSCSPISGHRSVSWYQQTPGQGLQFLFEYFSETQRNKGNFPGRFSGRQFSNSRSEMNVSTLELGDSALYLCASSLGRPQETQYFGPGTRLLVL.

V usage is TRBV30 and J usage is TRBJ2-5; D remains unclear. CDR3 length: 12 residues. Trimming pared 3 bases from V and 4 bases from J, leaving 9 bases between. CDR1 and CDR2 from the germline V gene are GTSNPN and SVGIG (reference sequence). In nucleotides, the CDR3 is TGTGCCTGGAGAACGGCCCCAGAGACCCAGTACTTC. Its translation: CAWRTAPETQYF.